At least ten counts were recorded for the clone carrying this TCR beta chain. The entry originates in a study of T-cell reconstitution after alpha-beta-depleted transplantation in children. The V gene's germline CDR1 is SQVTM and CDR2 ANQGSEA. The trim removed 1 base at V and 0 bases at J, leaving 1 base unmatched. The CDR3 covers 14 residues. Molecular barcoding with unique molecular identifiers was used for the TCRbeta library. A single record per CDR3 protein comes from TCRdb applying MiXCR to the PCR reads. The sample holds about 640,000 distinct CDR3 sequences, roughly 13% seen once. The sequenced sample was PBMCs, mostly from graft donor cells, obtained 360 days after TCRalphabeta/CD19-depleted stem cell transplant. The chain is built from TRBV29-1 and TRBJ2-7; 9 positions match TRBD2. This TCR derives from a male patient younger than 18 who had a stem cell transplant for acute myeloid leukemia, so the T cells may come from the graft donor. CDR3 coding DNA: TGCAGCGTTGAAGCTAGCGGGACCTCCTACGAGCAGTACTTC. Its protein product is CSVEASGTSYEQYF.